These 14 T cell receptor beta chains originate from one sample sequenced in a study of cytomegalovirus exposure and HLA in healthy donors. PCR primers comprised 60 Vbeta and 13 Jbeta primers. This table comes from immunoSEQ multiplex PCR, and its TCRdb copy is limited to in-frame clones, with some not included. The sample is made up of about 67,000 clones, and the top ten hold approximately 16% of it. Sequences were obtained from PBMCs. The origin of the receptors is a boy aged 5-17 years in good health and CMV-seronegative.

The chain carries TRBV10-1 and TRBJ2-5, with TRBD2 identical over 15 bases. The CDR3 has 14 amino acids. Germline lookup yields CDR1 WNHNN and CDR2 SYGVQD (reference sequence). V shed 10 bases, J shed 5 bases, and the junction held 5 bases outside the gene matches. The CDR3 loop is CATSGLAGGETQYF. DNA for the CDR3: TGCGCCACCTCGGGACTAGCGGGGGGTGAGACCCAGTACTTC.

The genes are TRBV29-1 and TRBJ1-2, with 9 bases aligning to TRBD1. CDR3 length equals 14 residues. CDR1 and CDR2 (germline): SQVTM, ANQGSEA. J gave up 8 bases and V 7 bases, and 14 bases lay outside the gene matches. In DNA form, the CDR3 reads TGCAGCGGGGAAGAGACAGGGGGATCATTCGGCTACACCTTC. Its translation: CSGEETGGSFGYTF.

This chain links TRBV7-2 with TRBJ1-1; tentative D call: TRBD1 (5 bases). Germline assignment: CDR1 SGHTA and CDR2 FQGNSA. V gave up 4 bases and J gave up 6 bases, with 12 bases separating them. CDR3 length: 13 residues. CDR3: CASSSRVPPEAFF. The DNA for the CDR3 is TGTGCCAGCAGCTCCAGGGTCCCCCCTGAAGCTTTCTTT.

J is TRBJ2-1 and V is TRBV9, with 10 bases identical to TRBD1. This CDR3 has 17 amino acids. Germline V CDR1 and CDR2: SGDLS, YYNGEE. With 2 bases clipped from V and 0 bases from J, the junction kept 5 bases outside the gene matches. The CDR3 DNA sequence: TGTGCCAGCAGCGTGCGGGACAGGGGCCTCTCCTACAATGAGCAGTTCTTC. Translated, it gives CASSVRDRGLSYNEQFF.

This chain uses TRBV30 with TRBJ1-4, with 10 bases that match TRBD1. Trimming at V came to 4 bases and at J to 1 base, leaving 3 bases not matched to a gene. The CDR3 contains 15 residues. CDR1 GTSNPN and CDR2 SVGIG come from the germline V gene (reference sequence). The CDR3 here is CAWNRDRGTNEKLFF. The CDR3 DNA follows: TGTGCCTGGAACCGGGACAGGGGAACTAATGAAAAACTGTTTTTT.

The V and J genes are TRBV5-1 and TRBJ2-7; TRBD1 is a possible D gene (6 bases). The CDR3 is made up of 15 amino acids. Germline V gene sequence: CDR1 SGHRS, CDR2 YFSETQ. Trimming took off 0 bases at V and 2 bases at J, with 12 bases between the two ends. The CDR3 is CASSLEGQPPYEQYF. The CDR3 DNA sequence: TGCGCCAGCAGCTTGGAGGGACAACCTCCCTACGAGCAGTACTTC.

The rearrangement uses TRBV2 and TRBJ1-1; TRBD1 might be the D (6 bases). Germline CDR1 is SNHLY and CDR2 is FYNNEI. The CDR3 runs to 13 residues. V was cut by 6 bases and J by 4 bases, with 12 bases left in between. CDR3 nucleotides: TGTGCCAGCAGCGTCGACAGGAGCACTGAAGCTTTCTTT. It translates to CASSVDRSTEAFF.

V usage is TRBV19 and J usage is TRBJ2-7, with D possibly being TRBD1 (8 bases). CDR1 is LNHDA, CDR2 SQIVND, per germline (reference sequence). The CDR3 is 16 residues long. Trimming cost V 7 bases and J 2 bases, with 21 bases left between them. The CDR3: CASMGEGTGDTYEQYF. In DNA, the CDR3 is TGTGCCAGTATGGGGGAGGGGACAGGAGACACCTACGAGCAGTACTTC. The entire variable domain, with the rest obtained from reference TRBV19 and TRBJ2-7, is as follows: DGGITQSPKYLFRKEGQNVTLSCEQNLNHDAMYWYRQDPGQGLRLIYYSQIVNDFQKGDIAEGYSVSREKKESFPLTVTSAQKNPTAFYLCASMGEGTGDTYEQYFGPGTRLTVT.

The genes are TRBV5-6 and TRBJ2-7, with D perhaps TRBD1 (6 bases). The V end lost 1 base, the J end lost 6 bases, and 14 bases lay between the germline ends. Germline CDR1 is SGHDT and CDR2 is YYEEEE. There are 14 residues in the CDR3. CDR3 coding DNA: TGTGCCAGCAGCTTGACAGGGCCCACAAGCGAGCAGTACTTC. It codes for CASSLTGPTSEQYF.

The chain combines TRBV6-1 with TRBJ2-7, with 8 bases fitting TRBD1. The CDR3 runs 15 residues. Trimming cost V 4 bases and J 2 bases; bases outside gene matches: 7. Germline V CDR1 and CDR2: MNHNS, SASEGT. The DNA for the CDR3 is TGTGCCAGCAGTGGCGAGGGACAGGCCGCCTACGAGCAGTACTTC. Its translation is CASSGEGQAAYEQYF.

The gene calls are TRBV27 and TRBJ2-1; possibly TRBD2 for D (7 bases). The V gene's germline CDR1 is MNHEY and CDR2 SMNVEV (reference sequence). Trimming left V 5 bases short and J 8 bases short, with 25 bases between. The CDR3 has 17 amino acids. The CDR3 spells CASSTLAGGGARDEQFF. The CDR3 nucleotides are TGTGCCAGCAGTACCCTAGCAGGTGGGGGGGCCAGAGATGAGCAGTTCTTC.

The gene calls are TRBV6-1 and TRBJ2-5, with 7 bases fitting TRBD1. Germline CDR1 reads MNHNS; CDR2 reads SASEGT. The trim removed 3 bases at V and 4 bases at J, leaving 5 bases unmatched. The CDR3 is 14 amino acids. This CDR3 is CASSDDRAGETQYF. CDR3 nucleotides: TGTGCCAGCAGTGACGACAGGGCGGGAGAGACCCAGTACTTC.

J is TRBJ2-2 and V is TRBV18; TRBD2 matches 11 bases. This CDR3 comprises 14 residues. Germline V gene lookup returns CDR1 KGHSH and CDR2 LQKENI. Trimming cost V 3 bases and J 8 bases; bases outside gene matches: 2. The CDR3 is CASSPGLAEGELFF. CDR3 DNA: TGTGCCAGCTCACCGGGACTAGCGGAAGGGGAGCTGTTTTTT.

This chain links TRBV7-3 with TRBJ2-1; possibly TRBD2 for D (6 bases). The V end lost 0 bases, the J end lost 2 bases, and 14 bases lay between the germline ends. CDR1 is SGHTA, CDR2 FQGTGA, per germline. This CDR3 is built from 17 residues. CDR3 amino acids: CASSLTENSGTYNEQFF. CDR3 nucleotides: TGTGCCAGCAGCTTAACGGAAAATAGCGGAACCTACAATGAGCAGTTCTTC.